This TCR beta chain was sequenced in a study of regulatory T cells in long-lasting Graves disease. As regards this clonotype: Its antigen is currently unknown.

Sequencing libraries for TCR beta were prepared with iRepertoire HTBI primers and Arm-PCR of CDR3 regions. TCRdb independently ran MiXCR on the multiplex PCR reads; one entry per CDR3 protein. The data hold 400,000 to 550,000 distinct CDR3 sequences, with about 15% observed a single time. General study points: Segments TRBV28, TRBJ1-2 and TRBJ2-5 showed preferential usage in persistent disease.

Time point specified: newly diagnosed GD, antithyroid drugs for less than 3 months. There was RNA extracted from PBMCs, and the TCR library was made from it. The germline CDR1 and CDR2 sequences are LNHNV and YYDKDF (reference sequence). Unmatched junction bases numbered 5, after V lost 5 bases and J lost 10 bases. The CDR3 extends over 13 amino acids. The sample also formed part of further work on T cells in Graves' hyperthyroidism and ophthalmopathy. That report adds: Among thyroid clonotypes expanded above 0.001, most also appeared in blood. Ophthalmopathy was told apart from stable hyperthyroidism by a 13 V-J model.

This specimen was peripheral blood mononuclear cells (PBMCs), taken at new diagnosis, from a patient treated with antithyroid drugs. The TCR was taken from a woman under 40 with Graves disease. V gene TRBV15 combines with J gene TRBJ1-6, with TRBD1 identical over 7 bases. For the CDR3, the DNA is TGTGCCACCAGCCCACAGGGGTGGTCACCCCTCCACTTT. It yields the protein CATSPQGWSPLHF.